The 17 T cell receptor beta chains below were found in one sample sequenced in a study of OX40 agonist ivuxolimab in advanced cancers. Generated by immunoSEQ multiplex PCR, the TCRdb table keeps only in-frame clones and is missing some. The sample yields about 86,000 clones, around 88% seen once. The source material was CD4+ or CD8+ T cells sorted from blood, sampled in a trial of the OX40 agonist ivuxolimab. The receptors shown here come from an adult with an advanced solid tumor such as melanoma, head and neck, liver or kidney cancer.

This clone was picked up a small number of times. The genes are TRBV18 and TRBJ2-7; 9 positions match TRBD1. The CDR3 has 13 residues. The germline V gene encodes CDR1 KGHSH and CDR2 LQKENI. With 2 bases clipped from V and 8 bases from J, the junction kept 4 bases outside the gene matches. Here the CDR3 reads CASSPSDRGKQYF. CDR3 DNA: TGTGCCAGCTCACCATCGGACAGGGGCAAGCAGTACTTC.

Of note for this clone: An end of the junction does not agree with germline; a read error may underlie this. The chain carries TRBV18 and TRBJ2-6; TRBD2 agrees at 8 bases. The germline CDR1 and CDR2 sequences are KGHSH and LQKENI. The CDR3 spans 17 residues. Here the CDR3 DNA reads TGTGCCAGCTCCCCACCGCGCGGGGGGAGTGGGGCCAACGTCCTGACTTTC. Protein sequence: CASSPPRGGSGANVLTF.

The V and J genes are TRBV19 and TRBJ2-2; maybe TRBD2 (5 bases). CDR3 length: 14 residues. Germline V gene data show CDR1 as LNHDA and CDR2 as SQIVND (reference sequence). Trimming shortened V by 5 bases and J by 6 bases, and 13 bases separated the two germline ends. In DNA, the CDR3 is TGTGCCAGTAGTCCTGAGGGAAACGCCGGGGAGCTGTTTTTT. Translation: CASSPEGNAGELFF.

This clone was seen more than once but under ten times. J is TRBJ1-6 and V is TRBV5-1; no firm D call. Per the germline V gene, CDR1 is SGHRS and CDR2 is YFSETQ. V was cut by 1 base and J by 6 bases, with 11 bases left in between. The CDR3 length is 15 residues. CDR3 sequence (DNA): TGCGCCAGCAGCTTGACCGGGGATGCTAATTCACCCCTCCACTTT. It specifies CASSLTGDANSPLHF.

The chain links TRBV10-3 to TRBJ2-2; tentatively, D is TRBD1 (5 bases). Germline CDR1 and CDR2: ENHRY and SYGVKD. The CDR3 covers 16 residues. Trimming removed 3 bases at V and 3 bases at J, with 14 bases between. CDR3 protein: CAISDNTGGDTGELFF. The CDR3 DNA reads TGTGCCATCAGTGACAATACAGGTGGGGACACCGGGGAGCTGTTTTTT.

The gene calls are TRBV7-2 and TRBJ2-5; either TRBD1 or TRBD2 may fit D (6 bases each). The CDR3 contains 15 residues. Trimming took 7 bases from V and 1 from J, leaving 16 bases between them. Germline V gives CDR1 SGHTA, CDR2 FQGNSA. CDR3 loop: CASILGGPVQETQYF. The CDR3 DNA reads TGTGCCAGCATCCTTGGGGGGCCGGTCCAAGAGACCCAGTACTTC.

The V gene is TRBV6-1, the J gene TRBJ1-5; D uncertain. Germline assignment: CDR1 MNHNS and CDR2 SASEGT. The CDR3 totals 11 residues. Trimming shortened V by 8 bases and J by 9 bases, and 11 bases separated the two germline ends. CDR3: CASGFSRPQHF. The CDR3 nucleotides are TGTGCCAGCGGGTTTTCTCGGCCCCAGCATTTT.

The J gene is TRBJ1-4, the V gene TRBV6-6; 10 bases map to TRBD1. With 7 bases clipped from V and 6 bases from J, the junction kept 5 bases outside the gene matches. This CDR3 region has 14 residues. CDR1 and CDR2 from the germline V gene are MNHNY and SVGAGI (reference sequence). The chain's CDR3 is CASKPGQGYEKLFF. The CDR3 region has the DNA TGTGCCAGCAAACCGGGACAGGGGTATGAAAAACTGTTTTTT.

The chain uses TRBV19 and TRBJ1-2; no clear D gene. This CDR3 is built from 12 residues. V shed 7 bases and J shed 4 bases, with 10 bases lying between them. Germline CDR1 and CDR2: LNHDA and SQIVND (reference sequence). This CDR3 is CASNRVGYGYTF. CDR3 bases: TGTGCCAGTAATCGTGTCGGCTATGGCTACACCTTC.

The chain couples TRBV5-6 to TRBJ2-5; the match to TRBD2 covers 7 bases. The CDR3 extends over 15 amino acids. The V gene end was trimmed by 4 bases and the J gene end by 3 bases; junction bases not matched to a gene: 9. Germline CDR1 is SGHDT and CDR2 is YYEEEE. CDR3 protein: CASSGRLASEETQYF. The CDR3, as DNA: TGTGCCAGCAGCGGACGACTAGCTTCGGAAGAGACCCAGTACTTC. The full variable domain, completed using reference TRBV5-6 and TRBJ2-5, is DAGVTQSPTHLIKTRGQQVTLRCSPKSGHDTVSWYQQALGQGPQFIFQYYEEEERQRGNFPDRFSGHQFPNYSSELNVNALLLGDSALYLCASSGRLASEETQYFGPGTRLLVL.

J is TRBJ2-7 and V is TRBV6-1; no firm D call. There are 12 residues in the CDR3. Looked up from germline, CDR1 is MNHNS and CDR2 is SASEGT. V lost 6 bases, J lost 0 bases, and 6 bases lay in between. This chain's CDR3 is CASRPSSYEQYF. The CDR3 DNA is TGTGCCAGCAGACCGAGCTCCTACGAGCAGTACTTC.

The rearrangement joins TRBV4-1 to TRBJ1-1; D perhaps matches TRBD1 (6 bases). V gave up 4 bases and J gave up 5 bases, with 11 bases separating them. CDR1 MGHRA and CDR2 YSYEKL come from the germline V gene. The CDR3 length is 13 residues. CDR3 protein: CASSLTGLTEAFF. CDR3 coding DNA: TGCGCCAGCAGCCTAACAGGGTTAACTGAAGCTTTCTTT.

The rearrangement joins TRBV9 to TRBJ1-3, with D possibly being TRBD1 (6 bases). Germline loops: CDR1 SGDLS, CDR2 YYNGEE. V lost 2 bases to trimming and J lost 6 bases, with 27 bases between them. This CDR3 has 19 residues. In nucleotides, the CDR3 is TGTGCCAGCAGCGTGAGTTTTCAGGGGCGGATATCTGATGAAAACACCATATATTTT. Protein: CASSVSFQGRISDENTIYF.

This sequence joins TRBV6-1 and TRBJ1-2; 9 bases fit TRBD1. J was trimmed by 6 bases and V by 6 bases; bases with no gene match: 5. The CDR3 extends over 13 amino acids. Germline CDR1 and CDR2: MNHNS and SASEGT. The CDR3 region has the DNA TGTGCCAGCAGACCTGACAGGGGGGATGGCTACACCTTC. It codes for CASRPDRGDGYTF.

This chain uses TRBV6-4 with TRBJ2-3; D not certain. Germline loops: CDR1 MRHNA, CDR2 SNTAGT. Deletions cut 4 bases from V and 6 bases from J, with 11 bases between. The CDR3 is made up of 13 amino acids. The CDR3 spells CASSVAHHDTQYF. As DNA, the CDR3 is TGTGCCAGCAGTGTGGCGCATCACGATACGCAGTATTTT.

The chain joins TRBV7-3 to TRBJ2-3; 11 bases fit TRBD2. V gave up 5 bases and J gave up 6 bases; unmatched junction bases: 4. Per the germline V gene, CDR1 is SGHTA and CDR2 is FQGTGA. The CDR3 has 14 residues. This CDR3 reads CASSSGLAGDTQYF. For the CDR3, the DNA is TGTGCCAGCAGCAGTGGACTAGCGGGCGATACGCAGTATTTT.

The rearrangement uses TRBV7-3 and TRBJ2-6; 7 bases match TRBD2. CDR3 length: 17 residues. The V gene's germline CDR1 is SGHTA and CDR2 FQGTGA. The trim removed 2 bases at V and 2 bases at J, leaving 6 bases unmatched. The CDR3 region is CASSLGLDEPGANVLTF. In DNA, the CDR3 is TGTGCCAGCAGCTTAGGACTAGACGAGCCTGGGGCCAACGTCCTGACTTTC. Using reference TRBV7-3 and TRBJ2-6 for the parts outside the CDR3, the full variable domain is GAGVSQTPSNKVTEKGKYVELRCDPISGHTALYWYRQSLGQGPEFLIYFQGTGAADDSGLPNDRFFAVRPEGSVSTLKIQRTERGDSAVYLCASSLGLDEPGANVLTFGAGSRLTVL.